Listed here are 9 T cell receptor beta chains from one sample, sequenced in a study of T cell responses to AZD1222 COVID-19 vaccine. The protocol was immunoSEQ multiplex PCR, while the TCRdb copy is restricted to in-frame clones and leaves out a portion. The table includes about 100,000 clones, 75% to 95% detected once. Sequences were derived from peripheral blood, sampled on day 0 of AZD1222 vaccination. The source is an adult in good health.

The V gene is TRBV27, the J gene TRBJ1-1; D uncertain. The CDR3 has 12 residues. V gave up 2 bases and J gave up 1 base, with 2 bases separating them. CDR1 and CDR2 (germline): MNHEY, SMNVEV (reference sequence). DNA of the CDR3: TGTGCCAGCAGTTTAGGGAACACTGAAGCTTTCTTT. Protein sequence: CASSLGNTEAFF.

This clone was detected only a few times. This chain joins TRBV6-6 and TRBJ1-1; D gene ambiguous. There are 12 residues in the CDR3. V shed 0 bases and J shed 5 bases, with 4 bases lying between them. The germline CDR1 and CDR2 sequences are MNHNY and SVGAGI (reference sequence). CDR3 nucleotide sequence: TGTGCCAGCAGTTACTCTATTACTGAAGCTTTCTTT. Amino acid sequence: CASSYSITEAFF.

This sequence joins TRBV28 and TRBJ2-7; D is perhaps TRBD1 (6 bases). The CDR3 is made up of 13 amino acids. Deletions cut 4 bases from V and 1 base from J, with 8 bases between. Germline assignment: CDR1 MDHEN and CDR2 SYDVKM. CDR3 region: CASSWDTSYEQYF. The DNA of the CDR3 is TGTGCCAGCAGTTGGGACACATCCTACGAGCAGTACTTC.

The gene calls are TRBV30 and TRBJ1-4, with unresolved D. The germline V and J ends were trimmed by 3 bases and 5 bases, with 7 bases remaining between them. Germline loops: CDR1 GTSNPN, CDR2 SVGIG (reference sequence). The CDR3 is 12 amino acids. The CDR3 bases are TGTGCCTGGAGAAGGGTGAATGAAAAACTGTTTTTT. It codes for CAWRRVNEKLFF.

The chain is built from TRBV19 and TRBJ1-5, with D possibly TRBD1 on 5 matching bases. There are 15 residues in the CDR3. Germline V gene lookup returns CDR1 LNHDA and CDR2 SQIVND (reference sequence). Trimming stripped 7 bases from V and 5 bases from J, with 18 bases between. Here the CDR3 DNA reads TGTGCCAGTACCGATAGGAGGGGAAACGATCAGCCCCAGCATTTT. Translation: CASTDRRGNDQPQHF.

This CDR3 is CARSLGARSNQPQHF. CDR3 sequence (DNA): TGTGCCAGAAGCTTGGGGGCGCGAAGCAATCAGCCCCAGCATTTT. This chain links TRBV5-3 with TRBJ1-5; D not resolved. TRBV5-3 counts as an open reading frame of uncertain function. V shed 0 bases and J shed 1 base, with 8 bases lying between them. CDR3 length equals 15 residues.

The V gene is TRBV12-3 or TRBV12-4, the J gene TRBJ2-7; D gene unclear. The ends were cut back, 3 bases at V and 3 bases at J, with 9 bases in the middle. The CDR3 runs 13 residues. The CDR3 DNA sequence: TGTGCCAGCAGTTTTCAGGCCTTCTACGAGCAGTACTTC. The encoded protein is CASSFQAFYEQYF.

The chain has TRBV4-1 and TRBJ1-1, with 9 bases fitting TRBD1. The trim removed 3 bases at V and 8 bases at J, leaving 10 bases unmatched. The CDR3 runs to 15 residues. The germline V gene encodes CDR1 MGHRA and CDR2 YSYEKL. For the CDR3, the DNA is TGCGCCAGCAGCCAGGTACAGGGGGCGAGCGGCGAAGCTTTCTTT. Its protein product is CASSQVQGASGEAFF.

The chain employs TRBV6-2 or TRBV6-3 and TRBJ1-1; TRBD1 agrees at 10 bases. CDR1 and CDR2 (germline): MNHEY, SVGEGT. This CDR3 comprises 13 residues. Trimming removed 2 bases from V and 10 bases from J; junction bases left unmatched: 4. CDR3 region: CASSYQDRGIAFF. DNA for the CDR3: TGTGCCAGCAGTTACCAGGACAGGGGGATAGCTTTCTTT.